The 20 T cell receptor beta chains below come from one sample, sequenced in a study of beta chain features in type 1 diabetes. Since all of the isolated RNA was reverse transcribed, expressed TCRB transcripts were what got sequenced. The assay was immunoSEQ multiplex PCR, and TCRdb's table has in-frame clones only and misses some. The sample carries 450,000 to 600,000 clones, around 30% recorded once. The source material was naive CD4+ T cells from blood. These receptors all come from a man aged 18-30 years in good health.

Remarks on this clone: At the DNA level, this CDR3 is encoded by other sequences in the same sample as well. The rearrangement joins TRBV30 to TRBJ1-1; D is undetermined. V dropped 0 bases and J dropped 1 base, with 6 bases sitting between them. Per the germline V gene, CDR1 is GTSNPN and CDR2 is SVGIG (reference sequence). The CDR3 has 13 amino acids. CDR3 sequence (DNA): TGTGCCTGGAGTGTACGACGGAACACTGAAGCTTTCTTT. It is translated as CAWSVRRNTEAFF. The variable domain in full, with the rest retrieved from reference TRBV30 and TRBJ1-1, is SQTIHQWPATLVQPVGSPLSLECTVEGTSNPNLYWYRQAAGRGLQLLFYSVGIGQISSEVPQNLSASRPQDRQFILSSKKLLLSDSGFYLCAWSVRRNTEAFFGQGTRLTVV.

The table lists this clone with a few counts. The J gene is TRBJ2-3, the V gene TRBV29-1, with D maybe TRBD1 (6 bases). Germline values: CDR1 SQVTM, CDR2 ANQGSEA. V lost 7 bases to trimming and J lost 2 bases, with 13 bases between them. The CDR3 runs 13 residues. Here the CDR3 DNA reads TGCAGCGGGAACCGGGACACCACAGATACGCAGTATTTT. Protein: CSGNRDTTDTQYF.

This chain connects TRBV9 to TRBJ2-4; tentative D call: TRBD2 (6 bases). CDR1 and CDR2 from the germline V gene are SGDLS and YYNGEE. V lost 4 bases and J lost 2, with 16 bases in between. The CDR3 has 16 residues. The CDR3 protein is CASSSSLGGPKNIQYF. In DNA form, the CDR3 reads TGTGCCAGCAGCTCCTCCCTGGGGGGACCCAAAAACATTCAGTACTTC.

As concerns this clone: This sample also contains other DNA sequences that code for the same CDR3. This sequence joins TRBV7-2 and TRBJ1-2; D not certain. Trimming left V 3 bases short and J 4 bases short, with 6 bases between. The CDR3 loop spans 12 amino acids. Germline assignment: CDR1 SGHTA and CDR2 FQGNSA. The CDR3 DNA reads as TGTGCCAGCAGCTTCGGCTTCTATGGCTACACCTTC. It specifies CASSFGFYGYTF.

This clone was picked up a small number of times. CDR3 nucleotides: TGTGCCAGCAGCTCGCCCCGGGGCGGGAGAGACGACGAGCAGTACTTC. Protein product: CASSSPRGGRDDEQYF. The genes are TRBV7-2 and TRBJ2-7; 7 nucleotides agree with TRBD2. From germline, CDR1 is SGHTA and CDR2 FQGNSA. V trimming: 4 bases; J trimming: 5 bases; junction bases outside the gene matches: 14. The CDR3 length is 16 residues.

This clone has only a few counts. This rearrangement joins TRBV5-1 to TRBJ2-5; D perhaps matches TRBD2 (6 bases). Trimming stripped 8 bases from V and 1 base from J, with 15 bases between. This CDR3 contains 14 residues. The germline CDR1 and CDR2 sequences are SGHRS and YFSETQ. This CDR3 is CASGHGSTQETQYF. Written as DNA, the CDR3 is TGCGCCAGTGGACACGGGAGTACCCAAGAGACCCAGTACTTC.

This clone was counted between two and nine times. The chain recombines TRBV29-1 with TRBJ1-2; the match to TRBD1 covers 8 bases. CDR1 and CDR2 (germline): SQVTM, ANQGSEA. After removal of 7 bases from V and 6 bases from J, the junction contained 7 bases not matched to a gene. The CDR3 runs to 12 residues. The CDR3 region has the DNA TGCAGCGCGTACAGGGGGAACAATGGCTACACCTTC. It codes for CSAYRGNNGYTF. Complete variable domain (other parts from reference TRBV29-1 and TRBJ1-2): SAVISQKPSRDICQRGTSLTIQCQVDSQVTMMFWYRQQPGQSLTLIATANQGSEATYESGFVIDKFPISRPNLTFSTLTVSNMSPEDSSIYLCSAYRGNNGYTFGSGTRLTVV.

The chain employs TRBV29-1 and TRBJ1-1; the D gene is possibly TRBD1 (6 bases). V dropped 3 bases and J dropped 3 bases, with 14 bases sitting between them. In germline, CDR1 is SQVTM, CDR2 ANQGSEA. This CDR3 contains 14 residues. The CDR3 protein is CSVDGGLDHTEAFF. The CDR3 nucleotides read TGCAGCGTTGACGGGGGGCTGGACCACACTGAAGCTTTCTTT.

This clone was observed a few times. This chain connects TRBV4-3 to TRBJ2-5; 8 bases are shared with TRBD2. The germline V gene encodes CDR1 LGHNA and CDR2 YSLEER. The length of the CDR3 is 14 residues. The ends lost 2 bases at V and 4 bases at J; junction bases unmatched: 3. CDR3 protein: CASSQRAGGETQYF. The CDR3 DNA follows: TGCGCCAGCAGCCAAAGGGCGGGAGGAGAGACCCAGTACTTC.

The CDR3 bases are TGTGCCAGCAGCTTAGCGCGACAGACGATCACAGATACGCAGTATTTT. Translation: CASSLARQTITDTQYF. The chain is built from TRBV7-2 and TRBJ2-3; tentative D call: TRBD1 (5 bases). V lost 0 bases and J lost 2, with 12 bases in between. Germline V gene sequence: CDR1 SGHTA, CDR2 FQGNSA. CDR3 length: 16 amino acids.

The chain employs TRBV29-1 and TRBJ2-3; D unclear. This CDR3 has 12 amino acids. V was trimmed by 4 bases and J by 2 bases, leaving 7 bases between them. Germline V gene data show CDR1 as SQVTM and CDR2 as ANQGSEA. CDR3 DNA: TGCAGCGTTGGACAAATCACAGATACGCAGTATTTT. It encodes CSVGQITDTQYF.

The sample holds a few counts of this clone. The CDR3 here is CASRRPGPYNEQFF. CDR3 in DNA: TGTGCCAGCCGGCGCCCAGGGCCGTACAATGAGCAGTTCTTC. The chain uses TRBV27 and TRBJ2-1, with a weak D call TRBD1 (5 bases). Germline values: CDR1 MNHEY, CDR2 SMNVEV (reference sequence). The CDR3 sequence is 14 residues long. The germline V and J ends were trimmed by 8 bases and 4 bases, with 15 bases remaining between them.

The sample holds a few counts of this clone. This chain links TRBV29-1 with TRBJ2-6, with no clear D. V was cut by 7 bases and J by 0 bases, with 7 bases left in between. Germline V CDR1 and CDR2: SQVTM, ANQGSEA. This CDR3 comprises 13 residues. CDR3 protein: CSAQASGANVLTF. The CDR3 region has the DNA TGCAGCGCACAAGCCTCTGGGGCCAACGTCCTGACTTTC.

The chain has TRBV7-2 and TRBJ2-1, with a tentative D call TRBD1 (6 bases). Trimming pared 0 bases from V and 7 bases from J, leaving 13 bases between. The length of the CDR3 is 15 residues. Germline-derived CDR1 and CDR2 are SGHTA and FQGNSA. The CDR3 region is CASSLAGTILNEQFF. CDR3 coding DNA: TGTGCCAGCAGCTTAGCAGGGACAATCTTGAATGAGCAGTTCTTC. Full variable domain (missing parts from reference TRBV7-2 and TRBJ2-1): GAGVSQSPSNKVTEKGKDVELRCDPISGHTALYWYRQSLGQGLEFLIYFQGNSAPDKSGLPSDRFSAERTGGSVSTLTIQRTQQEDSAVYLCASSLAGTILNEQFFGPGTRLTVL.

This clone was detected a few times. The CDR3: CASSARDRSYEQYF. DNA of the CDR3: TGTGCCAGCAGTGCGCGGGACCGATCCTACGAGCAGTACTTC. The V gene is TRBV25-1, the J gene TRBJ2-7; TRBD2 might be the D (6 bases). CDR1 MGHDK and CDR2 SYGVNS come from the germline V gene. V lost 4 bases and J 1 base, leaving 11 bases between the germline ends. CDR3 size: 14 residues.

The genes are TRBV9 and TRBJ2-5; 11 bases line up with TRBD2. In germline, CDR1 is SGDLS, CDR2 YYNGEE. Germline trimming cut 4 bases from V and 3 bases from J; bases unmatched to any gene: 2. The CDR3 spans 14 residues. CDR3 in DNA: TGTGCCAGCAGCAGGGGACTAGCGGAAGAGACCCAGTACTTC. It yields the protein CASSRGLAEETQYF.

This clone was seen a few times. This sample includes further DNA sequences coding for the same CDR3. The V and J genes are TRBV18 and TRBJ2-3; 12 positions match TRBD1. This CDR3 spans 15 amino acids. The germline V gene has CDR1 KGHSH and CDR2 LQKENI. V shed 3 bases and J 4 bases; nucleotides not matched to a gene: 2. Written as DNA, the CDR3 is TGTGCCAGCTCACCCGGGACAGGGGGCGCAGATACGCAGTATTTT. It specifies CASSPGTGGADTQYF.

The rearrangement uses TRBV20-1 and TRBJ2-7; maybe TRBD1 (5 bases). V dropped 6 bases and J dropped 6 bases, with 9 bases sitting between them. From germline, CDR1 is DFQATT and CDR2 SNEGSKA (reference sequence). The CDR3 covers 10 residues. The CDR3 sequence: CSAVGVEQYF. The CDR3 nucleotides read TGCAGTGCAGTAGGGGTCGAGCAGTACTTC.

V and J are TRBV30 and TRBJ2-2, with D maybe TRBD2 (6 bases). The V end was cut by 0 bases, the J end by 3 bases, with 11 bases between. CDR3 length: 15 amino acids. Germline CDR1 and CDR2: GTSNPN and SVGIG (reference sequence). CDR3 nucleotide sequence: TGTGCCTGGAGTGTACTCGGGAGTGACACCGGGGAGCTGTTTTTT. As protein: CAWSVLGSDTGELFF.

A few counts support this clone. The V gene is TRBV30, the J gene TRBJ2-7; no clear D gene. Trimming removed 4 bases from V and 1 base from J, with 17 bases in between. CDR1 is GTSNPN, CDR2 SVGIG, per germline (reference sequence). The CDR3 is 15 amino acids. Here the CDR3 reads CAWIQSPQRSYEQYF. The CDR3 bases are TGTGCCTGGATCCAATCCCCGCAGCGATCCTACGAGCAGTACTTC.